This is a list of T cell receptor beta chains from one sample in a study of blood T cells in healthy people across ages. From the 5' RACE reads, TCRdb called clonotypes with MiXCR, one entry per CDR3 protein. The sample has 800,000 to 1,000,000 distinct CDR3 sequences; around 48% are singletons. The sequenced material came from blood. These receptors came from a young man in good health. Each CDR3 is given with its conserved first and last residue. Fields, in order: J gene, V gene, CDR3 protein.

J gene: TRBJ1-1; V gene: TRBV6-1; CDR3 protein: CACSESHMNTEAFF
J gene: TRBJ2-1; V gene: TRBV24-1; CDR3 protein: CATRGGGGTYNEQFF
J gene: TRBJ1-4; V gene: TRBV12-3/TRBV12-4; CDR3 protein: CASSFFRAREKLFF
J gene: TRBJ2-5; V gene: TRBV20-1; CDR3 protein: CSAPRTSGKETQYF
J gene: TRBJ2-7; V gene: TRBV20-1; CDR3 protein: CSARLTGGLLEQYF
J gene: -; V gene: TRBV6-5; CDR3 protein: CASRRMTGRYEQYF
J gene: TRBJ2-1; V gene: TRBV27; CDR3 protein: CASTWTSGGGNEQFF
J gene: TRBJ2-7; V gene: TRBV9; CDR3 protein: CASSVQDTAIEQYF
J gene: TRBJ2-7; V gene: TRBV27; CDR3 protein: CASSVAGKGAQYF
J gene: TRBJ1-5; V gene: TRBV6-1; CDR3 protein: CASSTGTLGNQPQHF
J gene: TRBJ1-5; V gene: TRBV7-9; CDR3 protein: CASSLTGVVNQPQHF
J gene: TRBJ1-2; V gene: TRBV19; CDR3 protein: CASSPGTGLGYTF
J gene: TRBJ2-1; V gene: TRBV6-2/TRBV6-3; CDR3 protein: CASSWGSRNNEQFF
J gene: TRBJ2-3; V gene: TRBV4-2; CDR3 protein: CASSQDRRPSGSPSHTDTQYF
J gene: TRBJ2-3; V gene: TRBV27; CDR3 protein: CASSFTGHPTDTQYF
J gene: TRBJ2-5; V gene: TRBV4-3; CDR3 protein: CVSSQDLASGYQETQYF
J gene: TRBJ2-3; V gene: TRBV7-8; CDR3 protein: CASSLVGRAADTQYF
J gene: TRBJ2-5; V gene: TRBV20-1; CDR3 protein: CSARDRGGSFYQETQYF
J gene: TRBJ2-1; V gene: TRBV5-1; CDR3 protein: CASSLVSGSYVEQFF
J gene: TRBJ1-6; V gene: TRBV6-5; CDR3 protein: CASSYRVLISSPLHF
J gene: TRBJ1-6; V gene: TRBV18; CDR3 protein: CASSPRPGDNSPLHF
J gene: TRBJ1-1; V gene: TRBV6-1; CDR3 protein: CASIAPYRGPEAFF
J gene: TRBJ2-3; V gene: TRBV4-1; CDR3 protein: CASSHPLPDTQYF
J gene: TRBJ1-1; V gene: TRBV29-1; CDR3 protein: CSVVLAGEAFF
J gene: TRBJ1-6; V gene: TRBV27; CDR3 protein: CASQDRGRSPYNSPLHF
J gene: TRBJ2-5; V gene: TRBV7-9; CDR3 protein: CASSLPGEETQYF
J gene: TRBJ1-1; V gene: TRBV5-5; CDR3 protein: CASSLRTGATEAFF
J gene: TRBJ2-3; V gene: TRBV3-1; CDR3 protein: CASSQDLGGITDTQYF
J gene: TRBJ1-1; V gene: TRBV4-1; CDR3 protein: CASSQEPGLKNTEAFF
J gene: TRBJ2-4; V gene: TRBV20-1; CDR3 protein: CSAGGLGRNIQYF
J gene: TRBJ1-5; V gene: TRBV4-3; CDR3 protein: CASSQDPRQGNQPQHF
J gene: TRBJ1-4; V gene: TRBV6-1; CDR3 protein: CASSEADRGLNEKLFF
J gene: TRBJ2-1; V gene: TRBV7-2; CDR3 protein: CASSLDRGGPMEQFF
J gene: TRBJ2-5; V gene: TRBV10-2; CDR3 protein: CASSESLELTPLQETQYF
J gene: TRBJ2-7; V gene: TRBV6-7; CDR3 protein: CASRKDSHSYEQYF
J gene: TRBJ2-2; V gene: TRBV10-3; CDR3 protein: CAIRDSANTGELFF
J gene: TRBJ2-3; V gene: TRBV6-5; CDR3 protein: CASSLRDRVSTDTQYF
J gene: TRBJ2-7; V gene: TRBV5-1; CDR3 protein: CASTGGFLGQVCNEQYF
J gene: TRBJ2-7; V gene: TRBV18; CDR3 protein: CDSSPAGQYYGQYF
J gene: TRBJ1-1; V gene: TRBV5-1; CDR3 protein: CASFERQGDTEAFF
J gene: TRBJ2-5; V gene: TRBV28; CDR3 protein: CASRGQETQYF
J gene: TRBJ2-7; V gene: TRBV14; CDR3 protein: CASSLPTSGLPYEQYF
J gene: TRBJ2-3; V gene: TRBV5-1; CDR3 protein: CASSPRRVGGADTQYF
J gene: TRBJ1-1; V gene: TRBV12-3/TRBV12-4; CDR3 protein: CASSFGGRNTEAFF
J gene: TRBJ2-7; V gene: TRBV20-1; CDR3 protein: CSARPREGRDYEQYF
J gene: TRBJ2-5; V gene: TRBV11-2; CDR3 protein: CASSPGGKRGVFVWTQYF
J gene: -; V gene: TRBV29-1; CDR3 protein: CSVAGQPYEQYF
J gene: TRBJ1-4; V gene: TRBV6-5; CDR3 protein: CASSRSGSLEKLFF
J gene: TRBJ2-3; V gene: TRBV7-2; CDR3 protein: CASSAYRGLDTQYF
J gene: TRBJ2-5; V gene: TRBV9; CDR3 protein: CASSVEREQYF
J gene: TRBJ2-7; V gene: TRBV2; CDR3 protein: CASTFSALYEQYF
J gene: TRBJ2-7; V gene: TRBV5-1; CDR3 protein: CASSVRDRTPYEQYF
J gene: TRBJ1-2; V gene: TRBV20-1; CDR3 protein: CSATGDGYTF
J gene: TRBJ2-1; V gene: TRBV14; CDR3 protein: CASRQAGGYYNEQFF